Below are 18 T cell receptor beta chains sequenced from a single sample in a study of T cells in tumors after PD-1 blockade. Assay used: immunoSEQ multiplex PCR; TCRdb lists only in-frame clones, some missing. The table shows just under 65,000 clones, with around 72% occurring only once. This specimen was PBMCs, taken after anti-PD-1 treatment. All receptors derive from a human donor with basal cell carcinoma.

J is TRBJ1-1 and V is TRBV2; D may be TRBD1 (5 bases). Germline V gene data show CDR1 as SNHLY and CDR2 as FYNNEI. CDR3 size: 14 residues. Deletions cut 6 bases from V and 1 base from J, with 12 bases between. Written as DNA, the CDR3 is TGTGCCAGCAGCCCTATTACAGGGAACACTGAAGCTTTCTTT. This gives the protein CASSPITGNTEAFF.

This clone was detected a few times. In DNA, the CDR3 is TGCGCCAGCAGCTTCTTAGGGGGCTACGAGCAGTACTTC. Translating gives CASSFLGGYEQYF. The J gene is TRBJ2-7, the V gene TRBV5-1, with D possibly matching TRBD1 (6 bases). The CDR3 totals 13 residues. The germline CDR1 and CDR2 sequences are SGHRS and YFSETQ. Trimming removed 2 bases from V and 3 bases from J, with 9 bases in between. Variable domain in full (rest from reference TRBV5-1 and TRBJ2-7): KAGVTQTPRYLIKTRGQQVTLSCSPISGHRSVSWYQQTPGQGLQFLFEYFSETQRNKGNFPGRFSGRQFSNSRSEMNVSTLELGDSALYLCASSFLGGYEQYFGPGTRLTVT.

The chain couples TRBV29-1 to TRBJ1-5; unclear D gene. The CDR3 sequence is 13 residues long. The V end was cut by 4 bases, the J end by 7 bases, with 14 bases between. Germline V gene data show CDR1 as SQVTM and CDR2 as ANQGSEA. In DNA form, the CDR3 reads TGCAGCGTTGTGGGTGGAGGCGACCAGCCCCAGCATTTT. It encodes CSVVGGGDQPQHF.

The chain combines TRBV9 with TRBJ2-5, with TRBD2 identical over 9 bases. Germline V gene sequence: CDR1 SGDLS, CDR2 YYNGEE. The CDR3 is 15 amino acids. J was trimmed by 5 bases and V by 6 bases; bases with no gene match: 11. The CDR3 DNA follows: TGTGCCAGCACCGTCACAGCGGGGGGCCGTGAGACCCAGTACTTC. Residues: CASTVTAGGRETQYF.

This clone was seen only once. The V gene is TRBV6-5, the J gene TRBJ1-4; D may be TRBD1 (5 bases). Germline V CDR1 and CDR2: MNHEY, SVGAGI. V was pared by 6 bases and J by 0 bases, with 8 bases between. The CDR3 has 14 amino acids. The CDR3 is CASSTGSTNEKLFF. For the CDR3, the DNA is TGTGCCAGCAGCACAGGCTCAACTAATGAAAAACTGTTTTTT.

V is TRBV15 and J is TRBJ2-3; perhaps D is TRBD1 or TRBD2 (6 bases each). CDR1 and CDR2 from the germline V gene are LNHNV and YYDKDF (reference sequence). CDR3 length equals 13 residues. Trimming removed 8 bases from V and 2 bases from J, with 11 bases in between. The CDR3 reads CATQRGATDTQYF. The CDR3 region has the DNA TGTGCCACCCAGAGGGGGGCCACAGATACGCAGTATTTT. The full variable domain, with the rest looked up from reference TRBV15 and TRBJ2-3, is DAMVIQNPRYQVTQFGKPVTLSCSQTLNHNVMYWYQQKSSQAPKLLFHYYDKDFNNEADTPDNFQSRRPNTSFCFLDIRSPGLGDTAMYLCATQRGATDTQYFGPGTRLTVL.

This CDR3 is CASSSNIQGTYGYTF. The CDR3 DNA reads TGTGCCAGCAGTTCAAACATACAGGGGACCTATGGCTACACCTTC. The chain links TRBV27 to TRBJ1-2, with 7 bases fitting TRBD1. The germline V gene encodes CDR1 MNHEY and CDR2 SMNVEV (reference sequence). With 4 bases clipped from V and 4 bases from J, the junction kept 9 bases outside the gene matches. The CDR3 is 15 residues long.

The chain combines TRBV28 with TRBJ1-1; 8 bases are a match to TRBD1. Trimming at V came to 5 bases and at J to 4 bases, leaving 3 bases not matched to a gene. The length of the CDR3 is 13 residues. In germline, CDR1 is MDHEN, CDR2 SYDVKM. CDR3 bases: TGTGCCAGCAGTCAGGGGACAGGCACTGAAGCTTTCTTT. Its translation: CASSQGTGTEAFF.

This clone was found once. The chain links TRBV4-1 to TRBJ2-1, with 10 bases fitting TRBD2. Trimming removed 2 bases from V and 1 base from J; junction bases left unmatched: 5. The germline gives CDR1 MGHRA, CDR2 YSYEKL. The CDR3 sequence is 17 residues long. Here the CDR3 DNA reads TGCGCCAGCAGCCAACTCGAGCGGGGGGGATCCTACAATGAGCAGTTCTTC. Translating gives CASSQLERGGSYNEQFF.

V and J are TRBV5-1 and TRBJ1-1, with D tentatively TRBD1 (6 bases). Trimming pared 4 bases from V and 7 bases from J, leaving 11 bases between. The CDR3 loop spans 12 amino acids. The V gene's germline CDR1 is SGHRS and CDR2 YFSETQ. CDR3 residues: CASSPDSNEAFF. CDR3 sequence (DNA): TGCGCCAGCAGCCCGGACAGCAATGAAGCTTTCTTT.

This sequence joins TRBV5-1 and TRBJ2-3; 8 positions match TRBD2. The germline V gene has CDR1 SGHRS and CDR2 YFSETQ. CDR3 length equals 15 residues. V lost 2 bases to trimming and J lost 4 bases; unmatched junction nucleotides: 6. In nucleotides, the CDR3 is TGCGCCAGCAGCTTTTCGCGGGGGGCGGCAGATACGCAGTATTTT. It codes for CASSFSRGAADTQYF.

The CDR3 DNA reads as TGTGCCAGCAGCCTCCGGGACAGGGTCGACGAGCAGTACTTC. It encodes CASSLRDRVDEQYF. The chain recombines TRBV6-5 with TRBJ2-7; 9 bases agree with TRBD1. Germline CDR1 reads MNHEY; CDR2 reads SVGAGI. This CDR3 comprises 14 residues. V shed 6 bases and J 5 bases; nucleotides not matched to a gene: 8.

This clone showed up just a few times. The chain links TRBV7-9 to TRBJ2-1, with D maybe TRBD1 (6 bases). The germline CDR1 and CDR2 sequences are SEHNR and FQNEAQ (reference sequence). Trimming stripped 6 bases from V and 7 bases from J, with 7 bases between. The CDR3 runs to 11 residues. The CDR3 loop reads CASSQGNEQFF. CDR3 nucleotides: TGTGCCAGCAGTCAGGGGAATGAGCAGTTCTTC.

This clone was detected only a few times. The J gene is TRBJ1-2, the V gene TRBV3-1 (or the pseudogene TRBV3-2); D is possibly TRBD1 (5 bases). This CDR3 has 14 amino acids. Trimming shortened V by 0 bases and J by 3 bases, and 8 bases separated the two germline ends. Germline values: CDR1 LGHDT, CDR2 YNNKEL (reference sequence). The CDR3 loop is CASSQEGRDYGYTF. As DNA, the CDR3 is TGTGCCAGCAGCCAAGAAGGCAGGGACTATGGCTACACCTTC.

The J gene is TRBJ1-5, the V gene TRBV7-9; TRBD1 matches 9 bases. Germline lookup yields CDR1 SEHNR and CDR2 FQNEAQ (reference sequence). CDR3 size: 12 residues. V shed 7 bases and J 13 bases; nucleotides not matched to a gene: 8. The CDR3 region is CASTISGQGQHF. In nucleotides, the CDR3 is TGTGCCAGCACCATATCAGGACAGGGGCAGCATTTT.

This chain links TRBV3-1 (or the pseudogene TRBV3-2) with TRBJ2-3; weak D call: TRBD2 (5 bases). This CDR3 spans 15 amino acids. Germline V CDR1 and CDR2: LGHDT, YNNKEL (reference sequence). V gave up 4 bases and J gave up 2 bases, with 13 bases separating them. The CDR3 loop reads CASSLRTFPTDTQYF. CDR3 sequence (DNA): TGTGCCAGCAGCCTGCGGACTTTCCCCACAGATACGCAGTATTTT.

This clone showed up just a few times. This chain connects TRBV10-3 to TRBJ1-1; perhaps TRBD1 as D (5 bases). The CDR3 is made up of 14 amino acids. The germline V gene encodes CDR1 ENHRY and CDR2 SYGVKD. Trimming took 5 bases from V and 6 from J, leaving 16 bases between them. For the CDR3, the DNA is TGTGCCATCAGTCCGAGCCCTGGGGCGTCTGAAGCTTTCTTT. As protein: CAISPSPGASEAFF.

This rearrangement joins TRBV5-1 to TRBJ1-6; D gene ambiguous. Germline lookup yields CDR1 SGHRS and CDR2 YFSETQ. V lost 0 bases to trimming and J lost 6 bases, with 10 bases between them. The CDR3 extends over 15 amino acids. CDR3 region: CASSLGQAFNSPLHF. CDR3 coding DNA: TGCGCCAGCAGCTTGGGTCAGGCCTTTAATTCACCCCTCCACTTT.